This T cell receptor beta chain was retrieved from a study of shared clonotypes between healthy human individuals. Here immunoSEQ multiplex PCR was the method, and the copy in TCRdb shows in-frame clones only, minus some. The profile shows over a million clones, approximately 68% of them singletons. The source material was memory CD4+ T cells sorted from blood. Specified subset: CD45RA-negative fraction. The TCR originated in a man younger than 30 in good health.

CDR3 amino acids: CASSSTASSGNTIYF. The CDR3, as DNA: TGTGCCAGCAGCTCTACAGCGAGCTCTGGAAACACCATATATTTT. J is TRBJ1-3 and V is TRBV11-2; no clear D. The V and J ends lost 4 bases and 0 bases respectively, with 10 bases between them. Germline assignment: CDR1 SGHAT and CDR2 FQNNGV. The CDR3 has 15 residues.